Reported below is one TCR beta chain. Its antigen is unidentified. This specimen belongs to a study of shared clonotypes between healthy human individuals. General observations from the study: Deeper or shallower sequencing was expected to change how clonotypes are shared among donors.

Amplification in unsorted PBMC replicate PCRs started from approximately 300 ng DNA, which equals tens of thousands of T cell genomes. Assay: immunoSEQ multiplex PCR; the TCRdb copy retains only in-frame clones and omits some. The repertoire holds around 500,000 clones, with about 72% as singletons. Sequences were obtained from PBMCs. The TCR comes from a woman in her thirties or forties in good health. Some clones in this sample may be carry-over from other donors' samples.

CDR3 loop: CASSQDSSLVETQYF. In DNA form, the CDR3 reads TGTGCCAGCAGCCAGGACTCCTCCTTGGTGGAGACCCAGTACTTC. This chain uses TRBV5-4 with TRBJ2-5; D possibly corresponds to TRBD2 (5 bases). This CDR3 has 15 residues. V was cut by 4 bases and J by 5 bases, with 18 bases left in between. Per germline, CDR1 SGHNT and CDR2 YYREEE (reference sequence).